This entry concerns a single T cell receptor beta chain. The length of the CDR3 is 16 residues. Trimming took 5 bases from V and 4 from J; bases not matched to a gene: 12. Germline values: CDR1 LGHDT, CDR2 YNNKEL (reference sequence). Some clones are missing from TCRdb's copy, which holds only in-frame ones; the method was immunoSEQ multiplex PCR. The sample has 150,000 to 200,000 clones, roughly 90% seen once. This record comes from a study of control samples from healthy donors and cancer patients. The specimen was blood. V is TRBV3-1 (or the pseudogene TRBV3-2) and J is TRBJ2-3; TRBD2 agrees at 7 bases. The clonotype comes from a man younger than 45 in good health. CDR3 amino acids: CASSFRGRGGADTQYF. The CDR3 region has the DNA TGTGCCAGCAGCTTCCGGGGGAGGGGCGGGGCAGATACGCAGTATTTT.